The 2 T cell receptor beta chains reported below all come from one sample, sequenced in a study of cytomegalovirus exposure and HLA in healthy donors. 13 Jbeta primers and 60 Vbeta primers were used for the PCR. This table comes from immunoSEQ multiplex PCR, and its TCRdb copy is limited to in-frame clones, with some not included. The table shows over 150,000 clones, with roughly 83% occurring only once. Material for sequencing was PBMCs. These receptors were obtained from a man aged 30 to 45 in good health and CMV-seropositive.

This chain links TRBV9 with TRBJ1-6; weak D call: TRBD1 (5 bases). Germline-derived CDR1 and CDR2 are SGDLS and YYNGEE. The length of the CDR3 is 14 residues. The ends were cut back, 2 bases at V and 6 bases at J, with 9 bases in the middle. This CDR3 is CASSVRGGNSPLHF. DNA of the CDR3: TGTGCCAGCAGCGTTAGGGGCGGTAATTCACCCCTCCACTTT. Complete variable domain (other parts from reference TRBV9 and TRBJ1-6): DSGVTQTPKHLITATGQRVTLRCSPRSGDLSVYWYQQSLDQGLQFLIQYYNGEERAKGNILERFSAQQFPDLHSELNLSSLELGDSALYFCASSVRGGNSPLHFGNGTRLTVT.

This chain uses TRBV5-1 with TRBJ1-1, with 7 bases fitting TRBD1. Germline lookup yields CDR1 SGHRS and CDR2 YFSETQ. V trimming: 5 bases; J trimming: 5 bases; junction bases outside the gene matches: 6. The CDR3 contains 13 residues. CDR3 in amino acids: CASRTQGGTEAFF. As DNA, the CDR3 is TGCGCCAGCAGAACTCAGGGGGGTACTGAAGCTTTCTTT.